The 15 T cell receptor beta chains in this list originate from one sample, sequenced in a study of T-cell reconstitution after alpha-beta-depleted transplantation in children. Unique molecular identifiers were used to barcode this TCRbeta library. TCRdb re-called the PCR reads through MiXCR, storing one row per CDR3 protein. The sample lists roughly 76,000 distinct CDR3 sequences, approximately 11% occurring once. The starting material was PBMCs, obtained before TCRalphabeta/CD19-depleted stem cell transplant. These receptors were obtained from a boy aged 5-17 years with acute myeloid leukemia, due to receive a stem cell transplant.

By share, this clonotype ranks as medium-sized. The V call is TRBV25-1, the J call TRBJ1-4; no clear D. The CDR3 loop spans 13 amino acids. The V and J ends lost 4 bases and 4 bases respectively, with 7 bases between them. CDR1 is MGHDK, CDR2 SYGVNS, per germline. CDR3 in amino acids: CASSGKGNEKLFF. The DNA for the CDR3 is TGTGCCAGCAGTGGAAAGGGTAATGAAAAACTGTTTTTT. Variable domain in full (rest from reference TRBV25-1 and TRBJ1-4): EADIYQTPRYLVIGTGKKITLECSQTMGHDKMYWYQQDPGMELHLIHYSYGVNSTEKGDLSSESTVSRIRTEHFPLTLESARPSHTSQYLCASSGKGNEKLFFGSGTQLSVL.

This clonotype was seen at least ten times. The V call is TRBV5-4, the J call TRBJ1-4; no firm D call. Looked up from germline, CDR1 is SGHNT and CDR2 is YYREEE (reference sequence). There are 17 residues in the CDR3. Trimming removed 0 bases from V and 0 bases from J, with 12 bases in between. CDR3: CASSLVGFGTTNEKLFF. The CDR3 bases are TGTGCCAGCAGCTTGGTCGGGTTTGGGACAACTAATGAAAAACTGTTTTTT.

This clonotype was counted ten times or more. This sequence joins TRBV15 and TRBJ1-1, with D perhaps matching TRBD1 (5 bases). Between the trimmed V and J ends, which lost 2 bases and 1 base, there was a span of 5 bases. CDR1 and CDR2 (germline): LNHNV, YYDKDF (reference sequence). The CDR3 sequence is 13 residues long. CDR3 in amino acids: CATSRQGNTEAFF. Written as DNA, the CDR3 is TGTGCCACCAGCAGACAGGGGAACACTGAAGCTTTCTTT.

This clonotype was recorded many times. The gene calls are TRBV7-9 and TRBJ2-1; 11 bases agree with TRBD2. Looked up from germline, CDR1 is SEHNR and CDR2 is FQNEAQ (reference sequence). The CDR3 is made up of 15 amino acids. V lost 5 bases, J lost 8 bases, and 8 bases stayed unmatched. Here the CDR3 DNA reads TGTGCCAGCAGCGCTAGCGGGGGGCGCCCCGATGAGCAGTTCTTC. Residues: CASSASGGRPDEQFF.

This clonotype has at least ten counts. V and J are TRBV6-2 or TRBV6-3 and TRBJ2-2, with D unresolved. Germline V gene sequence: CDR1 MNHEY, CDR2 SVGEGT. CDR3 length equals 12 residues. V dropped 5 bases and J dropped 0 bases, with 1 base sitting between them. The CDR3 sequence: CASSTNTGELFF. CDR3 coding DNA: TGTGCCAGCAGTACGAACACCGGGGAGCTGTTTTTT.

This clonotype was seen at least ten times. V gene TRBV27 combines with J gene TRBJ2-5; D unresolved. The CDR3 contains 11 residues. V lost 10 bases to trimming and J lost 4 bases, with 10 bases between them. Germline V lookup: CDR1 MNHEY, CDR2 SMNVEV (reference sequence). In DNA, the CDR3 is TGTGCCACCTTTCTAGGAGAGACCCAGTACTTC. This encodes CATFLGETQYF.

This clonotype showed up many times. V usage is TRBV15 and J usage is TRBJ1-2; D is possibly TRBD1 (5 bases). Trimming took 5 bases from V and 5 from J, leaving 12 bases between them. Germline V lookup: CDR1 LNHNV, CDR2 YYDKDF (reference sequence). This CDR3 comprises 13 residues. The CDR3 DNA sequence: TGTGCCACCAGCGGGTGGGGGGGATATGGCTACACCTTC. Its protein product is CATSGWGGYGYTF.

This clonotype was picked up many times. V gene TRBV7-3 combines with J gene TRBJ2-1; 13 bases are a match to TRBD2. After removal of 4 bases from V and 3 bases from J, the junction contained 12 bases not matched to a gene. The CDR3 is made up of 19 amino acids. CDR1 and CDR2 (germline): SGHTA, FQGTGA. CDR3 sequence: CASSSLGPWTSGSYNEQFF. CDR3 in DNA: TGTGCCAGCAGCTCCCTAGGCCCCTGGACTAGCGGGAGCTACAATGAGCAGTTCTTC.

This clonotype was seen at least ten times. The rearrangement links TRBV7-3 to TRBJ2-7; 7 positions match TRBD2. After removal of 3 bases from V and 3 bases from J, the junction contained 5 bases not matched to a gene. This CDR3 comprises 14 residues. Germline CDR1 and CDR2: SGHTA and FQGTGA. As DNA, the CDR3 is TGTGCCAGCAGCTTGGCGGGAGCAGGCTACGAGCAGTACTTC. It is translated as CASSLAGAGYEQYF.

In this sample, this clonotype turned up many times. V gene TRBV5-1 combines with J gene TRBJ2-5, with 9 bases that match TRBD2. The germline gives CDR1 SGHRS, CDR2 YFSETQ. The CDR3 is 16 amino acids. With 4 bases clipped from V and 5 bases from J, the junction kept 12 bases outside the gene matches. The CDR3 loop reads CASSPGEREDRETQYF. The CDR3 DNA follows: TGCGCCAGCAGCCCCGGGGAGCGGGAGGATCGGGAGACCCAGTACTTC.

This clonotype showed up many times. The chain is built from TRBV5-6 and TRBJ2-7, with D uncertain. The CDR3 loop spans 14 amino acids. Germline-derived CDR1 and CDR2 are SGHDT and YYEEEE. V was cut by 3 bases and J by 7 bases, with 17 bases left in between. The CDR3 reads CASSSAGVWREQYV. CDR3 coding DNA: TGTGCCAGCAGCTCAGCCGGCGTCTGGAGAGAGCAGTACGTC.

This clonotype was recorded many times. The chain joins TRBV9 to TRBJ2-7; TRBD2 matches 8 bases. The V and J ends lost 0 bases and 6 bases, in that order; junction bases with no gene match: 11. In germline, CDR1 is SGDLS, CDR2 YYNGEE. This CDR3 comprises 16 residues. The CDR3 here is CASSVEASGLVGEQYF. The CDR3, as DNA: TGTGCCAGCAGCGTAGAGGCTAGCGGGTTGGTCGGCGAGCAGTACTTC.

There are a few counts of this clonotype. The J gene is TRBJ2-1, the V gene TRBV20-1; TRBD2 agrees at 10 bases. J was trimmed by 9 bases and V by 5 bases; bases with no gene match: 10. From germline, CDR1 is DFQATT and CDR2 SNEGSKA (reference sequence). The CDR3 loop spans 14 amino acids. This chain's CDR3 is CSAGLTSGNSEQFF. The CDR3 DNA sequence: TGCAGTGCTGGGCTAACTAGCGGGAATAGTGAGCAGTTCTTC.

This clonotype was picked up many times. The gene calls are TRBV27 and TRBJ2-3; TRBD2 aligns across 14 bases. The V gene end was trimmed by 6 bases and the J gene end by 2 bases; junction bases not matched to a gene: 7. The CDR3 has 17 amino acids. Germline V gives CDR1 MNHEY, CDR2 SMNVEV (reference sequence). The CDR3 DNA reads TGTGCCAGCAGCCCAGGGACTAGCGGGGGATTCACAGATACGCAGTATTTT. Translated: CASSPGTSGGFTDTQYF.

This clonotype was detected ten times or more. This chain connects TRBV4-3 to TRBJ2-7; a weak D match, TRBD1 (6 bases). The germline gives CDR1 LGHNA, CDR2 YSLEER. V lost 1 base and J 6 bases, leaving 16 bases between the germline ends. The CDR3 has 15 amino acids. CDR3 DNA: TGCGCCAGCAGCCAAGTTGCAGGGGAAACGGGCGAGCAGTACTTC. Amino acids: CASSQVAGETGEQYF.